The present T cell receptor (beta chain) was sequenced within a study of CDR3 diversity in severe acne. This clonotype has a count of ten or more. V lost 3 bases and J lost 6, with 15 bases in between. The length of the CDR3 is 15 residues. Germline assignment: CDR1 MDHEN and CDR2 SYDVKM. TCRdb reprocessed the PCR reads via MiXCR and lists one record per CDR3 protein. This sample has fewer than 90,000 distinct CDR3 sequences, with 45% to 65% found just once. The chain uses TRBV28 and TRBJ1-5; D is unresolved. The origin of this receptor is a male donor in good health, without acne. The source material was blood. CDR3 in amino acids: CASSFKTFTVQPQHF. DNA for the CDR3: TGTGCCAGCAGTTTCAAGACATTTACTGTTCAGCCCCAGCATTTT.